Only a few counts were recorded for the clone carrying this TCR beta chain. The CDR3 is 15 amino acids. Germline CDR1 and CDR2: SGDLS and YYNGEE. V shed 3 bases and J shed 6 bases, with 16 bases lying between them. The data belong to a study of shared clonotypes between healthy human individuals. The assay was immunoSEQ multiplex PCR, and TCRdb's table has in-frame clones only and misses some. The data show some 2.3 million clones, over 85% seen once. The gene calls are TRBV9 and TRBJ2-1; TRBD1 is a possible D gene (6 bases). Material: naive CD4+ T cells from PBMCs. Subset meaning: CD45RA+ positively selected. The sequence derives from a man between 18 and 35 years old in good health. Some clones in this sample may be carry-over from other donors' samples. The CDR3 DNA sequence: TGTGCCAGCAGCGACACAGGGTTCCCTCCCAATGAGCAGTTCTTC. This encodes CASSDTGFPPNEQFF. Based on the CDR3 plus reference TRBV9 and TRBJ2-1, the full variable domain is DSGVTQTPKHLITATGQRVTLRCSPRSGDLSVYWYQQSLDQGLQFLIQYYNGEERAKGNILERFSAQQFPDLHSELNLSSLELGDSALYFCASSDTGFPPNEQFFGPGTRLTVL.